A selection of T cell receptor beta chains follows, all from one sample in a study of ipilimumab plus nivolumab after autologous stem cell transplantation. Assay: immunoSEQ multiplex PCR; the TCRdb copy retains only in-frame clones and omits some. This table has under 30,000 clones, 86% appearing once. Sequences were derived from PBMCs, sampled in a trial of ipilimumab plus nivolumab as post-transplant consolidation. The receptors come from a male donor with diffuse large B-cell lymphoma. CDR3s include the opening cysteine and the closing phenylalanine or tryptophan. Each record gives: clone size, V gene, D gene, J gene, CDR3 protein, CDR3 DNA. A D gene is named only where the DNA matches it firmly. Clone size is not always given. Where it is, it says once, few, many or a class for expanded clones.

abundance: NA
v_gene: TRBV7-2
d_gene: NA
j_gene: TRBJ1-6
CDR3aa: CASSLVGDRSPLHF
CDR3nt: TGTGCCAGCAGCTTAGTAGGGGACCGATCACCCCTCCACTTT

abundance: NA
v_gene: TRBV20-1
d_gene: NA
j_gene: TRBJ2-3
CDR3aa: CSVAIPDTQYF
CDR3nt: TGCAGTGTTGCTATCCCAGATACGCAGTATTTT

abundance: NA
v_gene: TRBV9
d_gene: TRBD1
j_gene: TRBJ2-4
CDR3aa: CASSSKDRGDIQYF
CDR3nt: TGTGCCAGCAGCTCAAAGGACAGGGGGGACATTCAGTACTTC

abundance: NA
v_gene: TRBV19
d_gene: NA
j_gene: TRBJ2-1
CDR3aa: CASSFQGGTYNEQFF
CDR3nt: TGTGCCAGTAGTTTCCAGGGGGGCACCTACAATGAGCAGTTCTTC

abundance: NA
v_gene: TRBV6-8
d_gene: TRBD2
j_gene: TRBJ2-1
CDR3aa: CASSYPSLAGGGYNEQFF
CDR3nt: TGTGCCAGCAGTTACCCTTCCTTAGCGGGGGGCGGCTACAATGAGCAGTTCTTC

abundance: NA
v_gene: TRBV7-2
d_gene: NA
j_gene: TRBJ1-4
CDR3aa: CASSFDLWGTNEKLFF
CDR3nt: TGTGCCAGCAGCTTTGATTTGTGGGGTACTAATGAAAAACTGTTTTTT

abundance: NA
v_gene: TRBV6-7
d_gene: NA
j_gene: TRBJ1-6
CDR3aa: CASSERDRKPSSYNSPLHF
CDR3nt: TGTGCCAGCAGTGAGAGGGACCGTAAACCAAGCTCCTATAATTCACCCCTCCACTTT

abundance: once
v_gene: TRBV27
d_gene: NA
j_gene: TRBJ1-5
CDR3aa: CATRGGAYGNQPQHF
CDR3nt: TGTGCCACCCGGGGGGGGGCTTATGGCAATCAGCCCCAGCATTTT

abundance: NA
v_gene: TRBV7-3
d_gene: NA
j_gene: TRBJ1-1
CDR3aa: CASSTGRGPEAFF
CDR3nt: TGTGCCAGCAGCACCGGAAGGGGCCCTGAAGCTTTCTTT

abundance: NA
v_gene: TRBV7-2
d_gene: TRBD1
j_gene: TRBJ2-1
CDR3aa: CASSHRGHHSYNEQFF
CDR3nt: TGTGCCAGCAGTCACAGGGGCCACCACTCCTACAATGAGCAGTTCTTC

abundance: NA
v_gene: TRBV5-6
d_gene: TRBD2
j_gene: TRBJ2-3
CDR3aa: CASSLTSGDPTDTQYF
CDR3nt: TGTGCCAGCAGCTTGACTAGCGGGGACCCCACAGATACGCAGTATTTT

abundance: once
v_gene: TRBV5-1
d_gene: NA
j_gene: TRBJ2-2
CDR3aa: CASSVPDSGGELFF
CDR3nt: TGCGCCAGCAGCGTTCCGGACAGTGGGGGGGAGCTGTTTTTT

abundance: NA
v_gene: TRBV7-3
d_gene: TRBD2
j_gene: TRBJ2-3
CDR3aa: CASSAEGRADTQYF
CDR3nt: TGTGCCAGCAGCGCCGAGGGGAGGGCAGATACGCAGTATTTT

abundance: NA
v_gene: TRBV15
d_gene: TRBD2
j_gene: TRBJ2-7
CDR3aa: CATSRDWWTSRLRPYEQYF
CDR3nt: TGTGCCACCAGCAGAGATTGGTGGACTAGTAGGTTAAGGCCCTACGAGCAGTACTTC

abundance: NA
v_gene: TRBV5-4
d_gene: NA
j_gene: TRBJ1-1
CDR3aa: CASSQADKNTEAFF
CDR3nt: TGCGCCAGCAGCCAAGCAGACAAGAACACTGAAGCTTTCTTT

abundance: NA
v_gene: TRBV18
d_gene: NA
j_gene: TRBJ2-7
CDR3aa: CASSPPNLQGEVEQYF
CDR3nt: TGTGCCAGCTCACCACCGAATTTGCAGGGGGAGGTCGAGCAGTACTTC

abundance: NA
v_gene: TRBV9
d_gene: NA
j_gene: TRBJ1-4
CDR3aa: CASSVANRANEKLFF
CDR3nt: TGTGCCAGCAGCGTAGCAAACAGGGCAAATGAAAAACTGTTTTTT

abundance: NA
v_gene: TRBV29-1
d_gene: TRBD1
j_gene: TRBJ2-7
CDR3aa: CSADMGQSVVGEQYF
CDR3nt: TGCAGCGCTGATATGGGACAGTCGGTAGTAGGCGAGCAGTACTTC

abundance: NA
v_gene: TRBV14
d_gene: NA
j_gene: TRBJ2-4
CDR3aa: CASSQGMGAKNIQYF
CDR3nt: TGTGCCAGCAGCCAAGGGATGGGGGCCAAAAACATTCAGTACTTC

abundance: few
v_gene: TRBV10-3
d_gene: NA
j_gene: TRBJ1-6
CDR3aa: CAISDSLGSPLHF
CDR3nt: TGTGCCATCAGTGACAGCCTAGGGTCACCCCTCCACTTT

abundance: NA
v_gene: TRBV9
d_gene: TRBD2
j_gene: TRBJ2-3
CDR3aa: CASSVYPLGAGGSDTQYF
CDR3nt: TGTGCCAGCAGCGTATATCCCCTTGGGGCGGGGGGATCAGATACGCAGTATTTT

abundance: NA
v_gene: TRBV27
d_gene: NA
j_gene: TRBJ2-7
CDR3aa: CASGYRDGSYEQYF
CDR3nt: TGTGCCAGCGGTTACCGGGACGGGTCCTACGAGCAGTACTTC

abundance: NA
v_gene: TRBV7-6
d_gene: TRBD2
j_gene: TRBJ2-3
CDR3aa: CASSLALITGTSSDTQYF
CDR3nt: TGTGCCAGCAGCTTAGCGCTGATAACGGGGACTAGTTCAGATACGCAGTATTTT

abundance: NA
v_gene: TRBV2
d_gene: NA
j_gene: TRBJ2-2
CDR3aa: CASSEAVRGNTGELFF
CDR3nt: TGTGCCAGCAGTGAAGCGGTCAGGGGGAACACCGGGGAGCTGTTTTTT

abundance: NA
v_gene: TRBV30
d_gene: NA
j_gene: TRBJ2-3
CDR3aa: CAWSVRTSTDTQYF
CDR3nt: TGTGCCTGGAGTGTCCGGACCAGCACAGATACGCAGTATTTT

abundance: NA
v_gene: TRBV28
d_gene: TRBD1
j_gene: TRBJ1-6
CDR3aa: CASSYSQGAVDSPLHF
CDR3nt: TGTGCCAGCAGCTACTCACAGGGGGCGGTTGATTCACCCCTCCACTTT

abundance: few
v_gene: TRBV5-6
d_gene: NA
j_gene: TRBJ2-3
CDR3aa: CASSLEAARHPDTQYF
CDR3nt: TGTGCCAGCAGCTTGGAGGCCGCTAGGCATCCAGATACGCAGTATTTT

abundance: NA
v_gene: TRBV5-1
d_gene: NA
j_gene: TRBJ2-1
CDR3aa: CASSLEGTFNEQFF
CDR3nt: TGCGCCAGCAGCTTGGAGGGGACTTTCAATGAGCAGTTCTTC

abundance: NA
v_gene: TRBV18
d_gene: NA
j_gene: TRBJ2-2
CDR3aa: CASSATANTGELFF
CDR3nt: TGTGCCAGCTCAGCGACCGCGAACACCGGGGAGCTGTTTTTT

abundance: NA
v_gene: TRBV6-5
d_gene: NA
j_gene: TRBJ1-5
CDR3aa: CASSLSWRGFGQPQHF
CDR3nt: TGTGCCAGCAGTTTATCTTGGAGGGGTTTTGGTCAGCCCCAGCATTTT

abundance: NA
v_gene: TRBV7-5
d_gene: NA
j_gene: TRBJ1-6
CDR3aa: CVRSPRVGHSPLHF
CDR3nt: TGTGTCAGAAGCCCCCGGGTCGGGCATTCACCCCTCCACTTT

abundance: NA
v_gene: TRBV19
d_gene: NA
j_gene: TRBJ2-3
CDR3aa: CASSITGGVHTQYF
CDR3nt: TGTGCCAGTAGTATAACTGGGGGCGTCCATACGCAGTATTTT

abundance: NA
v_gene: TRBV18
d_gene: TRBD1
j_gene: TRBJ1-1
CDR3aa: CASSQDRGWTEAFF
CDR3nt: TGTGCCAGCTCACAGGACAGGGGGTGGACTGAAGCTTTCTTT

abundance: NA
v_gene: TRBV7-6
d_gene: TRBD2
j_gene: TRBJ2-1
CDR3aa: CASSSIAGGPIANEQFF
CDR3nt: TGTGCCAGCAGCTCAATAGCGGGGGGGCCCATAGCCAATGAGCAGTTCTTC

abundance: NA
v_gene: TRBV4-2
d_gene: TRBD2
j_gene: TRBJ2-7
CDR3aa: CASSQESGGGGYEQYF
CDR3nt: TGTGCCAGCAGCCAAGAAAGCGGCGGGGGGGGTTACGAGCAGTACTTC

abundance: NA
v_gene: TRBV19
d_gene: NA
j_gene: TRBJ1-4
CDR3aa: CASSRQASNEKLFF
CDR3nt: TGTGCCAGTTCCCGACAGGCGTCTAATGAAAAACTGTTTTTT

abundance: NA
v_gene: TRBV5-5
d_gene: NA
j_gene: TRBJ2-7
CDR3aa: CASSRTTPYEQYF
CDR3nt: TGTGCCAGCTCCCGGACTACTCCCTACGAGCAGTACTTC

abundance: NA
v_gene: TRBV7-3
d_gene: TRBD1
j_gene: TRBJ1-2
CDR3aa: CASSSQGTGTTGYTF
CDR3nt: TGTGCCAGCAGCTCCCAAGGGACAGGGACTACTGGCTACACCTTC

abundance: NA
v_gene: TRBV10-1
d_gene: TRBD2
j_gene: TRBJ2-5
CDR3aa: CASSEDGQGGYQETQYF
CDR3nt: TGCGCCAGCAGTGAGGATGGGCAGGGAGGGTACCAAGAGACCCAGTACTTC

abundance: NA
v_gene: TRBV30
d_gene: TRBD2
j_gene: TRBJ2-2
CDR3aa: CAWSGLAGVGTGELFF
CDR3nt: TGTGCCTGGAGCGGGCTAGCGGGGGTGGGGACCGGGGAGCTGTTTTTT

abundance: NA
v_gene: TRBV7-9
d_gene: NA
j_gene: TRBJ1-2
CDR3aa: CASSSTTQWTELGGYTF
CDR3nt: TGTGCCAGCAGCTCAACGACCCAATGGACGGAGTTGGGGGGCTACACCTTC

abundance: NA
v_gene: TRBV5-6
d_gene: NA
j_gene: TRBJ1-1
CDR3aa: CASSLFGTGGYTEAFF
CDR3nt: TGTGCCAGCAGCTTGTTTGGGACGGGGGGATACACTGAAGCTTTCTTT

abundance: few
v_gene: TRBV7-9
d_gene: TRBD1
j_gene: TRBJ2-7
CDR3aa: CASSLARQGHEQYF
CDR3nt: TGTGCCAGCAGCTTAGCCAGACAGGGCCACGAGCAGTACTTC

abundance: NA
v_gene: TRBV21-1
d_gene: NA
j_gene: TRBJ2-7
CDR3aa: CASSKWEGRDEQYF
CDR3nt: TGTGCCAGCAGCAAATGGGAGGGGCGGGACGAGCAGTACTTC

abundance: NA
v_gene: TRBV5-1
d_gene: NA
j_gene: TRBJ1-5
CDR3aa: CASSLLGPPQPQHF
CDR3nt: TGCGCCAGCAGCTTGTTAGGGCCCCCTCAGCCCCAGCATTTT

abundance: NA
v_gene: TRBV29-1
d_gene: NA
j_gene: TRBJ1-1
CDR3aa: CSVAGRGGTEAFF
CDR3nt: TGCAGCGTTGCAGGCAGGGGAGGTACTGAAGCTTTCTTT

abundance: NA
v_gene: TRBV6-6
d_gene: NA
j_gene: TRBJ2-5
CDR3aa: CASSYMAGETQYF
CDR3nt: TGTGCCAGCAGTTACATGGCTGGGGAGACCCAGTACTTC

abundance: NA
v_gene: TRBV10-3
d_gene: NA
j_gene: TRBJ1-1
CDR3aa: CASMGRGFWDTEAFF
CDR3nt: TGTGCCAGCATGGGCAGGGGATTTTGGGACACTGAAGCTTTCTTT

abundance: once
v_gene: TRBV7-3
d_gene: NA
j_gene: TRBJ1-5
CDR3aa: CASSPGANQPQHF
CDR3nt: TGTGCCAGCAGCCCCGGGGCGAATCAGCCCCAGCATTTT

abundance: NA
v_gene: TRBV12-2
d_gene: NA
j_gene: TRBJ1-4
CDR3aa: CASRLRDRESQPRFF
CDR3nt: TGTGCAAGTCGCTTACGGGACCGCGAAAGTCAGCCGAGGTTTTTT

abundance: few
v_gene: TRBV6-1
d_gene: TRBD1
j_gene: TRBJ1-2
CDR3aa: CASSVNRGNYGYTF
CDR3nt: TGTGCCAGCAGTGTAAACAGGGGTAACTATGGCTACACCTTC

abundance: NA
v_gene: TRBV15
d_gene: NA
j_gene: TRBJ2-1
CDR3aa: CATSRGLLLGNEQFF
CDR3nt: TGTGCCACCAGCAGGGGACTCCTCCTGGGCAATGAGCAGTTCTTC

abundance: NA
v_gene: TRBV30
d_gene: NA
j_gene: TRBJ1-5
CDR3aa: CAWSRITGLNQPQHF
CDR3nt: TGTGCCTGGAGTAGGATCACAGGCCTCAATCAGCCCCAGCATTTT